Listed below are T cell receptor beta chains from one sample, sequenced in a study of technical replicates of blood from a handful of donors. Sequencing was performed with immunoSEQ multiplex PCR; in TCRdb, only in-frame clones are kept and a portion is missing. The sample has about 100,000 clones, under 97% seen once. Sequencing used T cells isolated from PBMCs. The source is a human donor in good health. Each CDR3 is given without its conserved first and last residue. The listing skips clone size in some rows; elsewhere it reads once, few, many or a size class.

TRBJ1-2 . TRBV5-4 ASSTKYATGGVSNYGYT
TRBJ1-1 few TRBV29-1 SVDRADTEAF
TRBJ1-1 . TRBV15 ATSRDPVSSYVNTEAF
TRBJ2-1 . TRBV5-1 ASSYDSGGGYNEQF
TRBJ2-7 . TRBV28 ASSLASWTGPIQYEQY
TRBJ2-7 . TRBV11-2 ASSSPGLAGSYEQY
TRBJ1-1 . TRBV11-2 ASSPGGVIAF
TRBJ2-1 . TRBV5-1 ASSLGLPTNEQF
TRBJ1-2 . TRBV7-9 ASSLPPVSGGYGYT
TRBJ2-1 . TRBV5-4 ASSQTSGSRYGNEQF
TRBJ2-3 . TRBV30 AWSIGGRDTQY
TRBJ1-3 . TRBV29-1 SVELSVGNTIY
TRBJ1-2 . TRBV11-2 ASSQIQETHNYGYT
TRBJ1-4 . TRBV4-2 ASSQGDRDEKLF
TRBJ2-7 . TRBV6-5 ASSYRRGQAGEQY
TRBJ1-1 . TRBV6-1 ASPGTDNLYAEAF